The 5 T cell receptor beta chains below all came from one sample that was sequenced in a study of blood T cell repertoires in COVID-19 (dated by TCRdb to the early 2020s). Libraries came from the immunoSEQ multiplex PCR assay. TCRdb took this table from immuneACCESS and kept in-frame rearrangements with V and J called. Such tables lack part of the clones; where checked against another copy, unresolved V genes explain under half of the gap, and the rest is unexplained. The sample table lists around 94,000 clones, approximately 91% of them with a count of one. The ten largest clonotypes hold about 3.9% of the sample. The sequencing sample was made of peripheral blood. All receptors come from a man aged 18 to 29 with acute or convalescent COVID-19.

The chain joins TRBV6-5 to TRBJ1-5; D may be TRBD1 (6 bases). The CDR3 contains 14 residues. Deletions cut 6 bases from V and 7 bases from J, with 16 bases between. Per the germline V gene, CDR1 is MNHEY and CDR2 is SVGAGI. As DNA, the CDR3 is TGTGCCAGCAGCCGACTACAGGGAAACCAGCCCCAGCATTTT. Amino acid sequence: CASSRLQGNQPQHF.

V gene TRBV19 combines with J gene TRBJ1-2; possibly TRBD1 for D (5 bases). With 4 bases removed from V and 4 bases from J, the gap between germline ends came to 10 bases. CDR1 is LNHDA, CDR2 SQIVND, per germline (reference sequence). CDR3 length: 13 amino acids. CDR3 nucleotides: TGTGCCAGTAGTAACACCGGGGGCTATGGCTACACCTTC. This encodes CASSNTGGYGYTF.

This chain uses TRBV9 with TRBJ2-1; a possible D gene is TRBD2 (5 bases). Trimming stripped 3 bases from V and 8 bases from J, with 21 bases between. CDR3 length equals 16 residues. Germline V gives CDR1 SGDLS, CDR2 YYNGEE. CDR3 protein: CASSGPKTTRSDEQFF. The DNA for the CDR3 is TGTGCCAGCAGCGGCCCCAAGACTACCCGGAGCGATGAGCAGTTCTTC.

This clone was seen just once. This chain links TRBV27 with TRBJ1-2; tentatively, D is TRBD1 (5 bases). Per germline, CDR1 MNHEY and CDR2 SMNVEV (reference sequence). This CDR3 has 13 residues. Deletions cut 5 bases from V and 7 bases from J, with 14 bases between. CDR3 loop: CASSPSGLSGYTF. In DNA, the CDR3 is TGTGCCAGCAGTCCCTCAGGGTTGAGTGGCTACACCTTC.

The V and J genes are TRBV10-3 and TRBJ1-5, with D possibly matching TRBD1 (6 bases). There are 12 residues in the CDR3. The germline V gene encodes CDR1 ENHRY and CDR2 SYGVKD. Deletions cut 8 bases from V and 1 base from J, with 6 bases between. CDR3 sequence (DNA): TGTGCCATCGGACAGAGCAATCAGCCCCAGCATTTT. Amino acid sequence: CAIGQSNQPQHF.